This T cell receptor beta chain was documented in a study of cytomegalovirus exposure and HLA in healthy donors. The PCR had 60 Vbeta and 13 Jbeta primers. The data were produced by immunoSEQ multiplex PCR, yet TCRdb's version contains in-frame clones alone and is incomplete. The data contain about 200,000 clones, roughly 77% of them singletons. Overall study results and limits: A link between a missense DCLRE1C variant and TCR beta V- and J-gene trimming emerged from a later analysis.

Notes on this clone: Its specificity is not known.

Each donor's status was that of a healthy bone marrow donor. Germline V lookup: CDR1 MDHEN, CDR2 SYDVKM. The CDR3 loop spans 14 amino acids. V was clipped by 3 bases and J by 6 bases, with 11 bases between them. This TCR came from a male donor in good health and CMV-seropositive. The sample taken for sequencing was PBMCs. The chain carries TRBV28 and TRBJ2-2, with a possible D match to TRBD2 (5 bases). The CDR3 here is CASSFRGSSGELFF. In DNA, the CDR3 is TGTGCCAGCAGTTTCCGGGGTTCGTCCGGGGAGCTGTTTTTT.